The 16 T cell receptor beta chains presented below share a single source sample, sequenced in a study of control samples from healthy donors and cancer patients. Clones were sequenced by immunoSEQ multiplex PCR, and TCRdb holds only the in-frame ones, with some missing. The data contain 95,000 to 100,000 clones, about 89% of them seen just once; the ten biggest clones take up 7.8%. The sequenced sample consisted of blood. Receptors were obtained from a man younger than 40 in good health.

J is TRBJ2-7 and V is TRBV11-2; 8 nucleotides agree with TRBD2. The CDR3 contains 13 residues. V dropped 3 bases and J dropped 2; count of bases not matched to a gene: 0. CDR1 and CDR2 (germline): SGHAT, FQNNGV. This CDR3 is CASSLRGAYEQYF. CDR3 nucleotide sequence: TGTGCCAGCAGCTTGCGGGGGGCCTACGAGCAGTACTTC. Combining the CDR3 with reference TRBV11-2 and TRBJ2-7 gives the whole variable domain EAGVAQSPRYKIIEKRQSVAFWCNPISGHATLYWYQQILGQGPKLLIQFQNNGVVDDSQLPKDRFSAERLKGVDSTLKIQPAKLEDSAVYLCASSLRGAYEQYFGPGTRLTVT.

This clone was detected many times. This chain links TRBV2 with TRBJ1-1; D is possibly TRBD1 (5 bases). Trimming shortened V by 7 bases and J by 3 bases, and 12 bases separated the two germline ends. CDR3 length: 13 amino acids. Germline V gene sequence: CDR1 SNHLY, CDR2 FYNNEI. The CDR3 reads CASTFQGYTEAFF. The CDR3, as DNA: TGTGCCAGCACCTTCCAGGGCTACACTGAAGCTTTCTTT.

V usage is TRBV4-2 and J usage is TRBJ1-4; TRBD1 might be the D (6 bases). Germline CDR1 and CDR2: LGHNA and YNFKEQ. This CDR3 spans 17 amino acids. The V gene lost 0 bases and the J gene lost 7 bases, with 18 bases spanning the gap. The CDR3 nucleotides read TGTGCCAGCAGCCAAGATGGGATCAGGGGAACAGGTGAAAAACTGTTTTTT. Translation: CASSQDGIRGTGEKLFF.

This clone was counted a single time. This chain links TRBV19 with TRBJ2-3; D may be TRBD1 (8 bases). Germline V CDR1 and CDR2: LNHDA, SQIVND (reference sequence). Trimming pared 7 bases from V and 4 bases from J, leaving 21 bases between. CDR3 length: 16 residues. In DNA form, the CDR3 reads TGTGCCAGTAATACAGGACAGGGAGGGTTAGCAGATACGCAGTATTTT. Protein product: CASNTGQGGLADTQYF.

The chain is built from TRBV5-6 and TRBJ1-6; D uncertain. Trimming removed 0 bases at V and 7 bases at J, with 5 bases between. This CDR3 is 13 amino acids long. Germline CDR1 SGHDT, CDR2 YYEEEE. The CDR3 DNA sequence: TGTGCCAGCAGCTTGGAACGGAATTCACCCCTCCACTTT. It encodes CASSLERNSPLHF.

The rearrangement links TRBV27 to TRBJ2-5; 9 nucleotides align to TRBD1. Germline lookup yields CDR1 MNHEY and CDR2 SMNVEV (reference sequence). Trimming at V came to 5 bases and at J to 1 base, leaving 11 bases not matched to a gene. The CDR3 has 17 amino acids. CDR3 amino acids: CASSPLDRDRAQETQYF. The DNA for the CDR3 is TGTGCCAGCAGTCCTCTCGACCGGGACAGGGCCCAAGAGACCCAGTACTTC.

The CDR3 region is CASSLFQETQYF. The CDR3 nucleotides are TGTGCCAGCAGCTTATTCCAAGAGACCCAGTACTTC. This chain links TRBV7-2 with TRBJ2-5; D uncertain. Germline lookup yields CDR1 SGHTA and CDR2 FQGNSA. Trimming stripped 2 bases from V and 1 base from J, with 2 bases between. This CDR3 is 12 amino acids long.

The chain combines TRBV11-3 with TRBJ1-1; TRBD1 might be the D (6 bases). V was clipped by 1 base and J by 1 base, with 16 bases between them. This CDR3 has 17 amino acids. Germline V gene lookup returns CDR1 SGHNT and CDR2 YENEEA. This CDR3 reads CASSLGGTGAKNTEAFF. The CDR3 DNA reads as TGTGCCAGCAGCTTAGGAGGGACGGGGGCGAAGAACACTGAAGCTTTCTTT.

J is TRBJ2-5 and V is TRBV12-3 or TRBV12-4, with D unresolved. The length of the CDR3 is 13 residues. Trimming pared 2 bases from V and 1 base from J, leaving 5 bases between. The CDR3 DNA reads TGTGCCAGCAGTTTATACAGCCAAGAGACCCAGTACTTC. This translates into CASSLYSQETQYF.

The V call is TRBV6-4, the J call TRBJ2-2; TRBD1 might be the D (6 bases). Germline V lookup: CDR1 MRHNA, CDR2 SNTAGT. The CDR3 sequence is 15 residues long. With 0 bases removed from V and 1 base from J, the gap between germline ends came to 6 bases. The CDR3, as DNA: TGTGCCAGCAGTGACTCGGGACAGAACACCGGGGAGCTGTTTTTT. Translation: CASSDSGQNTGELFF.

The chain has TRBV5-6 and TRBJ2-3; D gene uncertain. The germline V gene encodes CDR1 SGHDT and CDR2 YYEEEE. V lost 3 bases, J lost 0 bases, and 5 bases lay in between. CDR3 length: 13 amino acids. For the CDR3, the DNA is TGTGCCAGCAGCTGGGCCAGCACAGATACGCAGTATTTT. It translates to CASSWASTDTQYF.

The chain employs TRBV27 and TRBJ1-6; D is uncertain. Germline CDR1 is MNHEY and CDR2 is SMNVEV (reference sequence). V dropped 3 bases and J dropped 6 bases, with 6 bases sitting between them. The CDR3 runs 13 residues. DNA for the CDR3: TGTGCCAGCAGTTTTGCGGTTAATTCACCCCTCCACTTT. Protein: CASSFAVNSPLHF.

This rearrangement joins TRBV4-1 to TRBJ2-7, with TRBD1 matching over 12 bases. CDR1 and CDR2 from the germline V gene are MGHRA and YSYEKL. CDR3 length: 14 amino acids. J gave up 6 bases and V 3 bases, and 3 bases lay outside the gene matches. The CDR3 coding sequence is TGCGCCAGCAGCCAGGGACAGGGGGCGCTCGAGCAGTACGTC. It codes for CASSQGQGALEQYV.

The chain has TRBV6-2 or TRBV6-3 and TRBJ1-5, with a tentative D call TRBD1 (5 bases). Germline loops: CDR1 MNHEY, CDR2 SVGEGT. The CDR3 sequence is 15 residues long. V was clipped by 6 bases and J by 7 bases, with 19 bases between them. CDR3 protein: CASSFVGGAGQPQHF. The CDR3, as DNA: TGTGCCAGCAGCTTCGTGGGAGGGGCGGGCCAGCCCCAGCATTTT.

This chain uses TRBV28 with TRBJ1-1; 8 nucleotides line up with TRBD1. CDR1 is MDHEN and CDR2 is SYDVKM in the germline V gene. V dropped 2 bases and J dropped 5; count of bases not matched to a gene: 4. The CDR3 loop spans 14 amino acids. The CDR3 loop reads CASSLQQGATEAFF. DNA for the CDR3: TGTGCCAGCAGTTTACAGCAGGGGGCAACTGAAGCTTTCTTT.

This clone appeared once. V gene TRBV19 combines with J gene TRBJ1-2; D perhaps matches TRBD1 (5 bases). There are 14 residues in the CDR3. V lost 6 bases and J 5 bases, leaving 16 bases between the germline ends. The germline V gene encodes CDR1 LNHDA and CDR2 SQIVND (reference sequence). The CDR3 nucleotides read TGTGCCAGTAGGGGGCGGCTTGAGGCGTATGGCTACACCTTC. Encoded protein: CASRGRLEAYGYTF.